This TCR beta chain came from a study of beta chain features in type 1 diabetes. This clone came up a few times. Expressed TCRB transcripts were sequenced because the entire RNA isolate underwent reverse transcription. Measured with immunoSEQ multiplex PCR; TCRdb has only the in-frame clones, and not every one. Among 970,000 or so clones listed, roughly 16% were seen once. Germline V CDR1 and CDR2: SGHTA, FQGNSA. V trimming: 0 bases; J trimming: 0 bases; junction bases outside the gene matches: 8. This CDR3 has 18 amino acids. The chain uses TRBV7-2 and TRBJ2-1; TRBD1 aligns across 7 bases. The sample consisted of naive CD4+ T cells from blood. The sequence derives from a woman between 18 and 29 years old in good health. The CDR3 coding sequence is TGTGCCAGCAGCTTAGCGGCACAGGGGTACCGCTCCTACAATGAGCAGTTCTTC. Translation gives CASSLAAQGYRSYNEQFF.